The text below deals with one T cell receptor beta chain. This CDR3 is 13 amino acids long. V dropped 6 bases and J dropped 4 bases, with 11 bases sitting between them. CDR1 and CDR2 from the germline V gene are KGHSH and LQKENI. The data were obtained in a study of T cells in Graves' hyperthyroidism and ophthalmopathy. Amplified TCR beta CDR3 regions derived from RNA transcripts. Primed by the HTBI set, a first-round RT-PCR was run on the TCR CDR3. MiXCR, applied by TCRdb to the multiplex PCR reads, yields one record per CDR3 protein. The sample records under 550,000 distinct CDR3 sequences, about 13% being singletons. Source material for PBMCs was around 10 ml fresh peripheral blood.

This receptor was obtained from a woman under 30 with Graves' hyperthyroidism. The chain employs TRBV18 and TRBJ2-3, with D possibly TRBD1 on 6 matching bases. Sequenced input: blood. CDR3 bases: TGTGCCAGCTCTCGGACAGATCCAGATACGCAGTATTTT. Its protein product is CASSRTDPDTQYF.